This T cell receptor beta chain is drawn from a study of blood T cell repertoires in COVID-19. Study background: The cDNA or gDNA used as material had been derived from T cells, B-cell-depleted T cells, or PBMCs.

The data were produced by immunoSEQ multiplex PCR, yet TCRdb's version contains in-frame clones alone and is incomplete. Of roughly 180,000 clones in the sample, approximately 86% are singletons; the top ten hold 6.9%. The CDR3 runs to 14 residues. In germline, CDR1 is SGHRS, CDR2 YFSETQ. Trimming took off 4 bases at V and 8 bases at J, with 18 bases between the two ends. In its sample, this clone was seen once. The receptor was derived from a man older than 75 with COVID-19, enrolled during active disease. The sequencing input was peripheral blood. The V gene is TRBV5-1, the J gene TRBJ1-2; D gene uncertain. The CDR3 here is CASSIAEYLQGYTF. DNA for the CDR3: TGCGCCAGCAGCATAGCCGAATACCTGCAGGGCTACACCTTC.